Sequencing of this T cell receptor (beta chain) was carried out in a study of T-cell memory formation after mild COVID-19. TCRdb passed the 5' RACE reads through MiXCR, listing each CDR3 protein once. The table has roughly 300,000 distinct CDR3 sequences, around 15% seen once. This clonotype has a count of ten or more. J gave up 8 bases and V 3 bases, and 3 bases lay outside the gene matches. This CDR3 comprises 13 residues. The chain links TRBV12-3 or TRBV12-4 to TRBJ2-1, with 8 bases that match TRBD2. The sample consisted of PBMCs or a T cell subset sorted from them (not recorded which). This receptor was identified in a man younger than 35 who had mild COVID-19 (a few samples of this study predate the infection). Cell type and time point are not known. The CDR3 is CASSFSGGDEQFF. CDR3 DNA: TGTGCCAGCAGTTTCTCCGGGGGGGATGAGCAGTTCTTC.